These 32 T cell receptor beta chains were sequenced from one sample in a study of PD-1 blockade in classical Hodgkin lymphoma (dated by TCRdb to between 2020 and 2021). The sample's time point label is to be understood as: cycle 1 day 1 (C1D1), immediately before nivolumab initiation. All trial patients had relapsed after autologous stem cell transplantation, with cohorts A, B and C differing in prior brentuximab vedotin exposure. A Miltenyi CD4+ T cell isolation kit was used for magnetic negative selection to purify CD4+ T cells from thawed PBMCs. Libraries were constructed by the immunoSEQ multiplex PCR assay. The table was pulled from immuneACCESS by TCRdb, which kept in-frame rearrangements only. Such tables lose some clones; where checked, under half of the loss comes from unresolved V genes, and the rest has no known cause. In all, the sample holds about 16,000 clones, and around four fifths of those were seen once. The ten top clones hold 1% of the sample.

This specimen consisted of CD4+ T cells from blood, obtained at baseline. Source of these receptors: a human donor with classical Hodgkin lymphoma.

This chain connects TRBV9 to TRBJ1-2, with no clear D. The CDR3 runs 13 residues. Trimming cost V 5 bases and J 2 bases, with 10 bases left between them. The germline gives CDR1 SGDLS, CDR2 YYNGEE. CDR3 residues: CASSKDTNYGYTF. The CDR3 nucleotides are TGTGCCAGCAGTAAAGACACGAACTATGGCTACACCTTC.

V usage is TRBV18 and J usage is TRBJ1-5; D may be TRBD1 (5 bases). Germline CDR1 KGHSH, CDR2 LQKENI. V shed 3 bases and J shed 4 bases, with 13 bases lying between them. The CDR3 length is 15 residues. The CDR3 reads CASSPAGTTNQPQHF. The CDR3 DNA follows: TGTGCCAGCTCACCGGCCGGGACGACGAATCAGCCCCAGCATTTT.

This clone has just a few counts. Here the CDR3 DNA reads TGTGCCAGCAGCTTAGGATGGGCGGATTATGGCTACACCTTC. This sequence encodes CASSLGWADYGYTF. The chain links TRBV7-2 to TRBJ1-2; D ambiguous. Germline CDR1 reads SGHTA; CDR2 reads FQGNSA. The CDR3 is 14 amino acids. V was pared by 1 base and J by 5 bases, with 11 bases between.

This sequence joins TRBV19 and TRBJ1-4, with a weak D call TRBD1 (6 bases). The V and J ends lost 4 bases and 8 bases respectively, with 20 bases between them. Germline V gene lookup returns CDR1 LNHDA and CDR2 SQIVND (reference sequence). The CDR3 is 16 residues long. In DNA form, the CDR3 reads TGTGCCAGTAGTACCTCATCACAGGGTTGGGGAGAAAAACTGTTTTTT. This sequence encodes CASSTSSQGWGEKLFF. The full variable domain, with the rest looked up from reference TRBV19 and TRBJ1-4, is DGGITQSPKYLFRKEGQNVTLSCEQNLNHDAMYWYRQDPGQGLRLIYYSQIVNDFQKGDIAEGYSVSREKKESFPLTVTSAQKNPTAFYLCASSTSSQGWGEKLFFGSGTQLSVL.

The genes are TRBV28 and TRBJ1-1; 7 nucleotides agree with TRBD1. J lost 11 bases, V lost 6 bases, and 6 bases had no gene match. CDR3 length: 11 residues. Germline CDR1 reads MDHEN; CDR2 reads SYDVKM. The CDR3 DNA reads TGTGCCAGCAGACTGACAGGGTCCGCTTTCTTT. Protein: CASRLTGSAFF. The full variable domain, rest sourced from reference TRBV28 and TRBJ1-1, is DVKVTQSSRYLVKRTGEKVFLECVQDMDHENMFWYRQDPGLGLRLIYFSYDVKMKEKGDIPEGYSVSREKKERFSLILESASTNQTSMYLCASRLTGSAFFGQGTRLTVV.

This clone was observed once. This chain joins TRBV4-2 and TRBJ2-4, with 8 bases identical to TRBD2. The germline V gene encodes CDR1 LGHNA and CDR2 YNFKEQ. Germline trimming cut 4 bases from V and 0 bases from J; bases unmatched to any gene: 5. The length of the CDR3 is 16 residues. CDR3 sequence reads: CASSPSGGVAKNIQYF. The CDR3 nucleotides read TGTGCCAGCAGCCCTTCGGGGGGGGTAGCCAAAAACATTCAGTACTTC.

The DNA for the CDR3 is TGTGCCAGCTCACCACAGGGACAGGTTGGTCGGAATAATTCACCCCTCCACTTT. It specifies CASSPQGQVGRNNSPLHF. This chain joins TRBV18 and TRBJ1-6; TRBD1 matches at 8 bases. With 1 base clipped from V and 5 bases from J, the junction kept 10 bases outside the gene matches. The germline CDR1 and CDR2 sequences are KGHSH and LQKENI. The CDR3 extends over 18 amino acids.

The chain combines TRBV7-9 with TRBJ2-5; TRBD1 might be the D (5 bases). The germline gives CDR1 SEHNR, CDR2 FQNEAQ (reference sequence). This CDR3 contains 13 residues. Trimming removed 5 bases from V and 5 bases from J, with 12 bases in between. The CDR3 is CASSPGLGETQYF. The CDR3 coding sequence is TGTGCCAGCAGCCCAGGGTTGGGGGAGACCCAGTACTTC. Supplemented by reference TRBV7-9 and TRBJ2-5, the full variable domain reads DTGVSQNPRHKITKRGQNVTFRCDPISEHNRLYWYRQTLGQGPEFLTYFQNEAQLEKSRLLSDRFSAERPKGSFSTLEIQRTEQGDSAMYLCASSPGLGETQYFGPGTRLLVL.

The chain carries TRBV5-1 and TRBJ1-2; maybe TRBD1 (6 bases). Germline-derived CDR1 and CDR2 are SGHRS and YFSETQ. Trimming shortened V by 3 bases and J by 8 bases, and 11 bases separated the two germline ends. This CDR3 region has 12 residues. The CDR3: CASSSEGDGYTF. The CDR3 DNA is TGCGCCAGCAGCTCCGAGGGGGACGGCTACACCTTC.

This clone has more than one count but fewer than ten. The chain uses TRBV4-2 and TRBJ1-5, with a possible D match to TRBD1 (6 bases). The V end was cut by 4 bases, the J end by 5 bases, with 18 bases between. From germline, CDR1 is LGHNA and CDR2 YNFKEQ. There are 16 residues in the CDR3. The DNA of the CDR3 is TGTGCCAGCAGCCTATTTGGTGACAGGAACGATCAGCCCCAGCATTTT. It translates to CASSLFGDRNDQPQHF.

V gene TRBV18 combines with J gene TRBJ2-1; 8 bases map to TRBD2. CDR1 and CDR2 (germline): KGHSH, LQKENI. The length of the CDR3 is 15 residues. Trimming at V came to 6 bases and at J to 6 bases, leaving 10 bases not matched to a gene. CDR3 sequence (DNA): TGTGCCAGCTCCTCCGGGGGGGGGCTCTCCAATGAGCAGTTCTTC. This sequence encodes CASSSGGGLSNEQFF.

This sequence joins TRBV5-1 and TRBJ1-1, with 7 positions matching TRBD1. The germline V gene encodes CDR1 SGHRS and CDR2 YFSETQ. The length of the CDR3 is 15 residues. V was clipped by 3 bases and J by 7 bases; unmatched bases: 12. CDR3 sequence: CASSSSNSGTVEAFF. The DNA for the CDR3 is TGCGCCAGCAGCTCAAGCAACTCCGGGACAGTTGAAGCTTTCTTT.

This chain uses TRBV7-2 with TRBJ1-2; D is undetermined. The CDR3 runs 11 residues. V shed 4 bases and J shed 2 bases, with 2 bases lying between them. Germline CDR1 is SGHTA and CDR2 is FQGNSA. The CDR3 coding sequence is TGTGCCAGCAGCTCCAACTATGGCTACACCTTC. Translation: CASSSNYGYTF.

CDR3 in DNA: TGTGCCAGCAGCTTGGATCAAGTCTACTACGAGCAGTACTTC. Its protein product is CASSLDQVYYEQYF. The chain is built from TRBV5-4 and TRBJ2-7; D is uncertain. The CDR3 consists of 14 residues. Germline V gene sequence: CDR1 SGHNT, CDR2 YYREEE (reference sequence). Trimming left V 0 bases short and J 3 bases short, with 10 bases between. The variable domain in full, completed from reference TRBV5-4 and TRBJ2-7, reads ETGVTQSPTHLIKTRGQQVTLRCSSQSGHNTVSWYQQALGQGPQFIFQYYREEENGRGNFPPRFSGLQFPNYSSELNVNALELDDSALYLCASSLDQVYYEQYFGPGTRLTVT.

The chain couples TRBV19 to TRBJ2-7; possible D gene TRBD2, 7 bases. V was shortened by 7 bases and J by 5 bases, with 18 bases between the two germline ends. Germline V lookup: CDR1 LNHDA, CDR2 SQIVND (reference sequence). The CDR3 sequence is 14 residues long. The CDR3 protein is CASTRGAPEDEQYF. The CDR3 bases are TGTGCCAGTACCCGGGGGGCGCCGGAAGACGAGCAGTACTTC.

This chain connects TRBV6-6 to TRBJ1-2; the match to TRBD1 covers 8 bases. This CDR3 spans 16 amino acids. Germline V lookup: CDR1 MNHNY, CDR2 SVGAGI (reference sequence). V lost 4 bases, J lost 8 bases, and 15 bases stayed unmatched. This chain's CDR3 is CASSSNQGTGLDGYTF. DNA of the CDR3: TGTGCCAGCAGTTCCAATCAAGGGACAGGCTTAGACGGCTACACCTTC.

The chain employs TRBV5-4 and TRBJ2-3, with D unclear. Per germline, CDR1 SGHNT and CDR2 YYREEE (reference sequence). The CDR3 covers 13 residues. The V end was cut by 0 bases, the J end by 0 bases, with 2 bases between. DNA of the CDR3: TGTGCCAGCAGCTTGGAAAGCACAGATACGCAGTATTTT. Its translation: CASSLESTDTQYF.

This CDR3 is CASSGGTSGPTDTQYF. The CDR3 nucleotides read TGTGCCAGCAGCGGGGGGACTAGCGGACCCACAGATACGCAGTATTTT. J is TRBJ2-3 and V is TRBV5-4; TRBD2 matches at 11 bases. This CDR3 contains 16 residues. Germline lookup yields CDR1 SGHNT and CDR2 YYREEE (reference sequence). After removal of 4 bases from V and 2 bases from J, the junction contained 6 bases not matched to a gene.

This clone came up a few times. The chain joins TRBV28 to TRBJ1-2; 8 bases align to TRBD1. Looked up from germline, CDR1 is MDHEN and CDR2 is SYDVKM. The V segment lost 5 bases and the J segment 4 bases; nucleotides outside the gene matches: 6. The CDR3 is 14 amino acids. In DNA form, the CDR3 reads TGTGCCAGCAGTCAAAGGACAGGGCCCTATGGCTACACCTTC. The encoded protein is CASSQRTGPYGYTF.

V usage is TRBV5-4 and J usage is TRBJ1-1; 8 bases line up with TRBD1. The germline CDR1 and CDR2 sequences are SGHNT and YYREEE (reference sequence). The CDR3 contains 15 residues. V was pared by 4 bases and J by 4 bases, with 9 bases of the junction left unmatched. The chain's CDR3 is CASSRGQGLGTEAFF. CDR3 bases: TGTGCCAGCAGCCGCGGACAGGGTTTAGGCACTGAAGCTTTCTTT. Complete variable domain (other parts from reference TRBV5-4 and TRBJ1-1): ETGVTQSPTHLIKTRGQQVTLRCSSQSGHNTVSWYQQALGQGPQFIFQYYREEENGRGNFPPRFSGLQFPNYSSELNVNALELDDSALYLCASSRGQGLGTEAFFGQGTRLTVV.

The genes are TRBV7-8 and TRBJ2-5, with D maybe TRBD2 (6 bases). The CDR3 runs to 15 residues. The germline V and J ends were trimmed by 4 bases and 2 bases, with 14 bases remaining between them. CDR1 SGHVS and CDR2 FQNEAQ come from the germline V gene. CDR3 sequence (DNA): TGTGCCAGCAGCTGGTACGGGACTGCGCAAGAGACCCAGTACTTC. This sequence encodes CASSWYGTAQETQYF.

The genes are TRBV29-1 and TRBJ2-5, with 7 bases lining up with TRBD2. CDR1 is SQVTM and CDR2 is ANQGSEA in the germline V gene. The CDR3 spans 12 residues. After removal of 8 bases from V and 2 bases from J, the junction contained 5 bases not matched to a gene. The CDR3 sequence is CSLGEGQETQYF. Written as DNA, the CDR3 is TGCAGCCTGGGGGAGGGACAAGAGACCCAGTACTTC.

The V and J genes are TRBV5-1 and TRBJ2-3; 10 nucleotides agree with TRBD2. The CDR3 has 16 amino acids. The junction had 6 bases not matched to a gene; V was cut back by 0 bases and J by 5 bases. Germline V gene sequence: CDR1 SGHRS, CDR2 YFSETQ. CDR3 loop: CASSLVLAGGLDTQYF. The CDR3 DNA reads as TGCGCCAGCAGCTTGGTATTAGCGGGGGGCCTAGATACGCAGTATTTT.

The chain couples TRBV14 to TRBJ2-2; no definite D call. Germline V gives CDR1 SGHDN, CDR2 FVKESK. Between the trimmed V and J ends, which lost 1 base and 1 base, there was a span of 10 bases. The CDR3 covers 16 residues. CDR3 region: CASSQGRAGNTGELFF. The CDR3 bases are TGTGCCAGCAGCCAAGGAAGGGCAGGGAACACCGGGGAGCTGTTTTTT.

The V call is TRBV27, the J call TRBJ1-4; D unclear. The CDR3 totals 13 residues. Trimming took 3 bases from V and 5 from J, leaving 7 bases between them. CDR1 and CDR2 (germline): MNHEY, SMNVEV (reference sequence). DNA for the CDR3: TGTGCCAGCAGTTTCCTCGGAAATGAAAAACTGTTTTTT. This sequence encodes CASSFLGNEKLFF.

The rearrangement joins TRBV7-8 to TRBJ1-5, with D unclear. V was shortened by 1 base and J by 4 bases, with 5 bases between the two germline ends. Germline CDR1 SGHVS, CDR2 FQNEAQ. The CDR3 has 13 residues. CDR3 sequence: CASSLGRNQPQHF. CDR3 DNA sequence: TGTGCCAGCAGCTTAGGCAGAAATCAGCCCCAGCATTTT.

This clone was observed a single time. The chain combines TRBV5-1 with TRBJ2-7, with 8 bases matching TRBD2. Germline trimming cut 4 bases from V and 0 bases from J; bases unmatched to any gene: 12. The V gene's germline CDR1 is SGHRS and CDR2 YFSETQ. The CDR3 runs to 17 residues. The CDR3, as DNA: TGCGCCAGCAGCGCCGGACAATTAGCGGGAAGCTCCTACGAGCAGTACTTC. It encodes CASSAGQLAGSSYEQYF.

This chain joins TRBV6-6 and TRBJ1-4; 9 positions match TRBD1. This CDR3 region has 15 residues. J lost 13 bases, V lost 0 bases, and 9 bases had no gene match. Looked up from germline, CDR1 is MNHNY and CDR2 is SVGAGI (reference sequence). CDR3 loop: CASSYSLRTGASLFF. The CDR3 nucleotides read TGTGCCAGCAGTTACTCGTTAAGGACAGGGGCGTCACTGTTTTTT.

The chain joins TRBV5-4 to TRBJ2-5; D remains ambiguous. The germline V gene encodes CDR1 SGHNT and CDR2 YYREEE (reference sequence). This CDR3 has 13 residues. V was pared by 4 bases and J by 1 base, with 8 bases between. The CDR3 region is CASSLESQETQYF. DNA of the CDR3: TGTGCCAGCAGCCTTGAGTCCCAAGAGACCCAGTACTTC.

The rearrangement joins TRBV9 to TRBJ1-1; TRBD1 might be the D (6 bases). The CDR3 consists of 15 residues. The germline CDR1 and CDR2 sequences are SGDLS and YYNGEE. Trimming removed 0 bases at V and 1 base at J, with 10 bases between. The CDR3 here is CASSVALGANTEAFF. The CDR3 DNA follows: TGTGCCAGCAGCGTAGCTCTGGGGGCGAACACTGAAGCTTTCTTT.

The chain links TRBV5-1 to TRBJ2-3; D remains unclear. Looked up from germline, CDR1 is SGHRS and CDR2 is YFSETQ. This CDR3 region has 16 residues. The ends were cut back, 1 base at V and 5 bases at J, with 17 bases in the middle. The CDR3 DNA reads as TGCGCCAGCAGCTTGCGTGGCTTCCTTCCCAAAGATACGCAGTATTTT. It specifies CASSLRGFLPKDTQYF.

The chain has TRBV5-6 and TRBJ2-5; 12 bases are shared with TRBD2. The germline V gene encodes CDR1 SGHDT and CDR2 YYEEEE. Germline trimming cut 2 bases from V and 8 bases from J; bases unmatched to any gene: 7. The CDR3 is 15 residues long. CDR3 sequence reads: CASSLPTTSGGTQYF. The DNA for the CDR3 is TGTGCCAGCAGCTTACCAACGACTAGCGGGGGAACCCAGTACTTC.